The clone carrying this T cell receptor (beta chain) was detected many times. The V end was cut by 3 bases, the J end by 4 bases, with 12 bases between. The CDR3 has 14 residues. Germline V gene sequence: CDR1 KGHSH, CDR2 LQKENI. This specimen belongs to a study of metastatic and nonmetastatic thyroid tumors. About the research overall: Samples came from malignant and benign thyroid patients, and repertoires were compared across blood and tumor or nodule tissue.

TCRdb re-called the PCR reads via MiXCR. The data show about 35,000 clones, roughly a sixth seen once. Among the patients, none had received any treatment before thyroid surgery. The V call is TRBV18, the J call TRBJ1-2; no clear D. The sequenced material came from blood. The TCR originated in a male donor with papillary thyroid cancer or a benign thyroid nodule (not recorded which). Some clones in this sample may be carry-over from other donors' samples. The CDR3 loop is CASSPGMEVYGYTF. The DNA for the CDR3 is TGTGCCAGCTCACCGGGAATGGAAGTCTATGGCTACACCTTC.